These 31 T cell receptor beta chains share one sample of origin, sequenced in a study of beta chain features in type 1 diabetes. Whole-study findings and limits: All four CD4+ subsets from Type 1 diabetes patients carried moderately but significantly shorter TCRB CDR3s.

All of the isolated RNA was reverse transcribed, so expressed TCRB transcripts were sequenced. Only in-frame clones appear in the TCRdb table, and some are missing; sequencing was by immunoSEQ multiplex PCR. The data hold 640,000 or so clones, with about an eighth observed a single time. Their recognized antigens are unknown. The sample consisted of naive CD4+ T cells from blood. These receptor sequences come from a man aged 18 to 30 with type 1 diabetes.

CDR3 in amino acids: CASSSGTGVDQPQHF. CDR3 nucleotides: TGTGCCAGCAGCTCCGGGACAGGGGTCGATCAGCCCCAGCATTTT. The chain combines TRBV27 with TRBJ1-5; 10 bases agree with TRBD1. Germline V lookup: CDR1 MNHEY, CDR2 SMNVEV (reference sequence). This CDR3 is built from 15 residues. V lost 6 bases and J lost 5; bases outside the gene matches: 7.

This clone was detected a few times. V gene TRBV10-3 combines with J gene TRBJ1-5; no firm D call. Germline V lookup: CDR1 ENHRY, CDR2 SYGVKD. V was cut by 3 bases and J by 5 bases, with 11 bases left in between. CDR3 length: 14 residues. The CDR3 loop is CAISEVRSHQPQHF. CDR3 DNA sequence: TGTGCCATCAGTGAAGTACGGAGTCATCAGCCCCAGCATTTT.

This clone was found a few times. The chain couples TRBV30 to TRBJ2-1; TRBD2 matches 7 bases. This CDR3 has 15 residues. Losses at the gene ends were 0 bases for V and 6 bases for J; bases not matched to a gene: 8. The V gene's germline CDR1 is GTSNPN and CDR2 SVGIG (reference sequence). CDR3 loop: CAWSVGNPGGNEQFF. CDR3 bases: TGTGCCTGGAGTGTGGGCAACCCGGGGGGCAATGAGCAGTTCTTC.

The rearrangement links TRBV19 to TRBJ2-2; D possibly corresponds to TRBD1 (6 bases). Trimming shortened V by 4 bases and J by 1 base, and 7 bases separated the two germline ends. The CDR3 sequence is 14 residues long. The germline CDR1 and CDR2 sequences are LNHDA and SQIVND (reference sequence). The DNA of the CDR3 is TGTGCCAGTAGTAGACAGGAGAACACCGGGGAGCTGTTTTTT. Protein sequence: CASSRQENTGELFF.

This clone was detected a few times. J is TRBJ1-2 and V is TRBV13; 8 bases line up with TRBD1. Trimming cost V 2 bases and J 3 bases; bases outside gene matches: 8. Germline lookup yields CDR1 PRHDT and CDR2 FYEKMQ (reference sequence). The CDR3 contains 16 residues. This chain's CDR3 is CASSLRQGAFDYGYTF. The CDR3 nucleotides read TGTGCCAGCAGCTTAAGGCAGGGGGCATTTGACTATGGCTACACCTTC.

This clone was found a few times. V and J are TRBV7-9 and TRBJ1-6; a weak D match, TRBD1 (5 bases). The V end lost 5 bases, the J end lost 2 bases, and 10 bases lay between the germline ends. This CDR3 region has 15 residues. Looked up from germline, CDR1 is SEHNR and CDR2 is FQNEAQ (reference sequence). The CDR3 DNA reads TGTGCCAGCAGCGTTGAGGACACCTATAATTCACCCCTCCACTTT. Protein sequence: CASSVEDTYNSPLHF.

The genes are TRBV7-9 and TRBJ1-5; D is unresolved. This CDR3 is 13 amino acids long. The V end was cut by 3 bases, the J end by 4 bases, with 7 bases between. The germline V gene encodes CDR1 SEHNR and CDR2 FQNEAQ (reference sequence). CDR3 loop: CASSLRTNQPQHF. DNA for the CDR3: TGTGCCAGCAGCTTGCGGACGAATCAGCCCCAGCATTTT. The complete variable domain, with remaining parts taken from reference TRBV7-9 and TRBJ1-5, reads DTGVSQNPRHKITKRGQNVTFRCDPISEHNRLYWYRQTLGQGPEFLTYFQNEAQLEKSRLLSDRFSAERPKGSFSTLEIQRTEQGDSAMYLCASSLRTNQPQHFGDGTRLSIL.

A note on this clone: Additional DNA sequences in this sample encode the identical CDR3. The CDR3 sequence is CASSPGETQYF. CDR3 DNA: TGTGCCAGCAGCCCCGGAGAGACCCAGTACTTC. V and J are TRBV7-6 and TRBJ2-5; D unclear. CDR1 SGHVS and CDR2 FNYEAQ come from the germline V gene. This CDR3 is built from 11 residues. The V gene lost 5 bases and the J gene lost 4 bases, with 5 bases spanning the gap.

This chain uses TRBV4-2 with TRBJ2-3, with 10 bases identical to TRBD2. V shed 0 bases, J shed 1 base, and the junction held 10 bases outside the gene matches. The CDR3 has 19 residues. Germline V gene sequence: CDR1 LGHNA, CDR2 YNFKEQ. The CDR3 DNA is TGTGCCAGCAGCCAAGATGTAGCTAGCGGGGGCCGGGGCACAGATACGCAGTATTTT. Translated: CASSQDVASGGRGTDTQYF.

There are a few counts of this clone. The rearrangement links TRBV30 to TRBJ2-1, with TRBD2 matching 9 bases. Losses at the gene ends were 5 bases for V and 6 bases for J; bases not matched to a gene: 8. CDR1 and CDR2 (germline): GTSNPN, SVGIG (reference sequence). The CDR3 spans 14 residues. CDR3 in amino acids: CAWGLAGYRNEQFF. The CDR3 coding sequence is TGTGCCTGGGGCCTAGCGGGGTATCGCAATGAGCAGTTCTTC.

This clone was seen a few times. This chain connects TRBV6-5 to TRBJ2-7; possibly TRBD1 for D (5 bases). This CDR3 has 14 amino acids. The V gene lost 6 bases and the J gene lost 5 bases, with 17 bases spanning the gap. Germline V gene data show CDR1 as MNHEY and CDR2 as SVGAGI. The CDR3 is CASSPARVFHEQYF. The DNA for the CDR3 is TGTGCCAGCAGCCCAGCCAGGGTTTTCCACGAGCAGTACTTC.

The V gene is TRBV6-1, the J gene TRBJ1-5; the D is unclear. The CDR3 is 14 amino acids. The germline V and J ends were trimmed by 1 base and 7 bases, with 11 bases remaining between them. Germline V gives CDR1 MNHNS, CDR2 SASEGT. As DNA, the CDR3 is TGTGCCAGCAGTGAAGGAGGGTCCGAGCAGCCCCAGCATTTT. Translation gives CASSEGGSEQPQHF.

V usage is TRBV7-9 and J usage is TRBJ2-7, with 7 nucleotides matching TRBD1. The CDR3 has 14 residues. V gave up 5 bases and J gave up 5 bases; unmatched junction bases: 9. Germline-derived CDR1 and CDR2 are SEHNR and FQNEAQ (reference sequence). CDR3 protein: CASSLKTGNHEQYF. CDR3 in DNA: TGTGCCAGCAGCCTTAAGACAGGGAACCACGAGCAGTACTTC.

CDR3: CASSPHAGYAGGYTF. The CDR3 coding sequence is TGTGCCAGCAGCCCCCACGCAGGTTACGCGGGTGGCTACACCTTC. The rearrangement joins TRBV11-3 to TRBJ1-2, with D unresolved. The CDR3 spans 15 residues. The V gene lost 5 bases and the J gene lost 7 bases, with 20 bases spanning the gap. Germline values: CDR1 SGHNT, CDR2 YENEEA.

The rearrangement links TRBV11-3 to TRBJ2-1, with TRBD1 identical over 7 bases. J was trimmed by 6 bases and V by 3 bases; bases with no gene match: 8. Germline V CDR1 and CDR2: SGHNT, YENEEA. This CDR3 region has 15 residues. The CDR3 coding sequence is TGTGCCAGCAGCTTCCGGGACAGTGCCCTCAATGAGCAGTTCTTC. Protein: CASSFRDSALNEQFF.

This clone turned up a few times. The genes are TRBV4-1 and TRBJ1-2; D unclear. V lost 4 bases, J lost 1 base, and 13 bases lay in between. Germline CDR1 is MGHRA and CDR2 is YSYEKL. The CDR3 loop spans 15 amino acids. Here the CDR3 DNA reads TGCGCCAGCAGCCGAATTCGGGAGGATAACTATGGCTACACCTTC. Protein product: CASSRIREDNYGYTF.

This chain connects TRBV28 to TRBJ2-7; the match to TRBD2 covers 9 bases. The germline CDR1 and CDR2 sequences are MDHEN and SYDVKM. J lost 3 bases, V lost 10 bases, and 19 bases had no gene match. The CDR3 runs 17 residues. The CDR3 sequence is CAILAPYLAGSNYEQYF. The CDR3 coding sequence is TGTGCCATCCTAGCCCCTTATCTAGCGGGGTCTAACTACGAGCAGTACTTC.

This clone was seen a handful of times. This chain uses TRBV30 with TRBJ2-7, with D possibly TRBD1 on 5 matching bases. In germline, CDR1 is GTSNPN, CDR2 SVGIG (reference sequence). The CDR3 totals 13 residues. Trimming cost V 2 bases and J 6 bases, with 14 bases left between them. The CDR3 nucleotides are TGTGCCTGGAGTCCACAACAGGAAGGCGAGCAGTACTTC. It yields the protein CAWSPQQEGEQYF.

There are a few counts of this clone. Other DNA sequences in this sample translate to the same CDR3. The rearrangement links TRBV30 to TRBJ1-1; D remains ambiguous. CDR3 length equals 12 residues. V dropped 2 bases and J dropped 5 bases, with 9 bases sitting between them. Germline CDR1 is GTSNPN and CDR2 is SVGIG (reference sequence). The CDR3 region has the DNA TGTGCCTGGAGTCCAACATCAACTGAAGCTTTCTTT. Protein sequence: CAWSPTSTEAFF. Filled out from reference TRBV30 and TRBJ1-1, the complete variable domain reads SQTIHQWPATLVQPVGSPLSLECTVEGTSNPNLYWYRQAAGRGLQLLFYSVGIGQISSEVPQNLSASRPQDRQFILSSKKLLLSDSGFYLCAWSPTSTEAFFGQGTRLTVV.

This clone was observed a handful of times. J is TRBJ2-5 and V is TRBV15; no definite D call. Trimming removed 6 bases at V and 1 base at J, with 9 bases between. CDR3 length: 13 amino acids. Germline CDR1 reads LNHNV; CDR2 reads YYDKDF (reference sequence). CDR3: CATSPRLQETQYF. For the CDR3, the DNA is TGTGCCACCAGTCCCAGACTCCAAGAGACCCAGTACTTC.

A few counts support this clone. The gene calls are TRBV5-5 and TRBJ1-1; 8 bases map to TRBD1. Trimming removed 4 bases from V and 0 bases from J; junction bases left unmatched: 2. In germline, CDR1 is SGHKS, CDR2 YYEKEE (reference sequence). The CDR3 length is 14 residues. The chain's CDR3 is CASSLQGVNTEAFF. In DNA, the CDR3 is TGTGCCAGCAGCCTACAGGGGGTGAACACTGAAGCTTTCTTT.

This clone occurred a few times. The rearrangement links TRBV6-5 to TRBJ2-7; D possibly matches TRBD1 or TRBD2 (5 bases each). CDR3 length: 11 residues. Germline values: CDR1 MNHEY, CDR2 SVGAGI. The V end was cut by 5 bases, the J end by 7 bases, with 9 bases between. For the CDR3, the DNA is TGTGCCAGCAGTCATGGGACGGAGCAGTACTTC. Its translation is CASSHGTEQYF.

This clone was seen only a few times. This chain uses TRBV14 with TRBJ1-6; 7 nucleotides agree with TRBD1. The CDR3 has 12 amino acids. The V gene end was trimmed by 4 bases and the J gene end by 14 bases; junction bases not matched to a gene: 5. Germline lookup yields CDR1 SGHDN and CDR2 FVKESK. CDR3 coding DNA: TGTGCCAGCAGCCCGGACAGGTCGACCCTCCACTTT. Residues: CASSPDRSTLHF.

Details on this clone: Its ends do not fully match the called genes, so a read error is possible. This sequence joins TRBV19 and TRBJ2-2; D not certain. The CDR3 runs 11 residues. Germline CDR1 LNHDA, CDR2 SQIVND (reference sequence). CDR3 sequence reads: CASKVGGELFF. CDR3 in DNA: TGTGCGAGTAAGGTTGGCGGGGAGCTGTTTTTT.

This chain joins TRBV6-5 and TRBJ2-5, with D hard to call. This CDR3 contains 14 residues. Germline CDR1 reads MNHEY; CDR2 reads SVGAGI. V dropped 6 bases and J dropped 1 base, with 12 bases sitting between them. The CDR3 loop reads CASREVGSQETQYF. The DNA for the CDR3 is TGTGCCAGCAGAGAGGTGGGGTCCCAAGAGACCCAGTACTTC.

Details on this clone: Other DNA sequences from this sample encode an identical CDR3 as well. This sequence joins TRBV20-1 and TRBJ2-5; unclear D gene. The V gene lost 5 bases and the J gene lost 2 bases, with 6 bases spanning the gap. The CDR3 contains 11 residues. In germline, CDR1 is DFQATT, CDR2 SNEGSKA (reference sequence). The CDR3 here is CSARPQETQYF. In DNA, the CDR3 is TGCAGTGCTCGCCCACAAGAGACCCAGTACTTC.

This clone has a handful of counts. The chain combines TRBV11-2 with TRBJ1-4, with 8 bases identical to TRBD1. J gave up 4 bases and V 5 bases, and 6 bases lay outside the gene matches. The CDR3 has 15 amino acids. Germline assignment: CDR1 SGHAT and CDR2 FQNNGV. The CDR3 DNA reads as TGTGCCAGCAGCGCGGGACAGGCTCTTAATGAAAAACTGTTTTTT. It codes for CASSAGQALNEKLFF.

The J gene is TRBJ2-3, the V gene TRBV29-1, with TRBD1 matching 8 bases. This CDR3 contains 18 residues. Per the germline V gene, CDR1 is SQVTM and CDR2 is ANQGSEA. The V segment lost 2 bases and the J segment 1 base; nucleotides outside the gene matches: 14. The CDR3 coding sequence is TGCAGCGTTGAAATAGCCCGCGGGACAGGTCTGGGCACAGATACGCAGTATTTT. Its translation is CSVEIARGTGLGTDTQYF.

This clone was counted once. The chain carries TRBV2 and TRBJ2-5, with a tentative D call TRBD2 (6 bases). The V gene lost 2 bases and the J gene lost 5 bases, with 15 bases spanning the gap. There are 15 residues in the CDR3. From germline, CDR1 is SNHLY and CDR2 FYNNEI. The CDR3 nucleotides are TGTGCCAGCAGTGAACCAACGACGCGGGGCGAGACCCAGTACTTC. Amino acids: CASSEPTTRGETQYF.

V usage is TRBV10-3 and J usage is TRBJ2-3; no clear D. The V gene's germline CDR1 is ENHRY and CDR2 SYGVKD. The V end lost 3 bases, the J end lost 4 bases, and 8 bases lay between the germline ends. This CDR3 is 13 amino acids long. The CDR3 DNA reads as TGTGCCATCAGTGAAGTCCCGGCAGATACGCAGTATTTT. Translating it yields CAISEVPADTQYF.

Only a few counts were recorded for this clone. The same CDR3 arises from other DNA sequences in this sample as well. The V and J genes are TRBV6-1 and TRBJ2-7, with unresolved D. The CDR3 runs 11 residues. The V and J ends lost 2 bases and 4 bases respectively, with 3 bases between them. In germline, CDR1 is MNHNS, CDR2 SASEGT. The CDR3 spells CASSESYEQYF. In DNA, the CDR3 is TGTGCCAGCAGTGAAAGTTACGAGCAGTACTTC.